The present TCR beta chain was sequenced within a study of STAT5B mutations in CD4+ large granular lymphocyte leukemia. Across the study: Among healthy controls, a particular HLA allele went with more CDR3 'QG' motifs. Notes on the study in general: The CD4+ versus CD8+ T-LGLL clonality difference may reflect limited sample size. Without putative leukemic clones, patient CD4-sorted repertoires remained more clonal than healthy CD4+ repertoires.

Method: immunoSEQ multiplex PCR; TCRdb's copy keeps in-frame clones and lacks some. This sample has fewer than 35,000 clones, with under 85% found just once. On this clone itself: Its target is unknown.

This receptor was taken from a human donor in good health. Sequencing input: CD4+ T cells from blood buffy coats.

DNA of the CDR3: TGTGCCGCCGACAGGGATAATCACGGGGAGCTGTTTTTT. This encodes CAADRDNHGELFF. The genes are TRBV30 and TRBJ2-2; 7 bases are shared with TRBD1. With 8 bases clipped from V and 7 bases from J, the junction kept 10 bases outside the gene matches. In germline, CDR1 is GTSNPN, CDR2 SVGIG (reference sequence). CDR3 length: 13 residues. Full variable domain (remainder filled in from reference TRBV30 and TRBJ2-2): SQTIHQWPATLVQPVGSPLSLECTVEGTSNPNLYWYRQAAGRGLQLLFYSVGIGQISSEVPQNLSASRPQDRQFILSSKKLLLSDSGFYLCAADRDNHGELFFGEGSRLTVL.